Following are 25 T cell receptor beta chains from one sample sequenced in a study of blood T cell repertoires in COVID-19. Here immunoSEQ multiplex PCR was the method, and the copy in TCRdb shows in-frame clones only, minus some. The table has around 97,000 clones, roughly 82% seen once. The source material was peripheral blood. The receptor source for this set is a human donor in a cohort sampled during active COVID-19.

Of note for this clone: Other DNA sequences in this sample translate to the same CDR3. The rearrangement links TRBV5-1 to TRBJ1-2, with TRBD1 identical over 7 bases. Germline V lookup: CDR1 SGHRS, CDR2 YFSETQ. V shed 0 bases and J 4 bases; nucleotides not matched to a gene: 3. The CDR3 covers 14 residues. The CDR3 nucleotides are TGCGCCAGCAGCTTGGAAGGGGGCGGCTATGGCTACACCTTC. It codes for CASSLEGGGYGYTF.

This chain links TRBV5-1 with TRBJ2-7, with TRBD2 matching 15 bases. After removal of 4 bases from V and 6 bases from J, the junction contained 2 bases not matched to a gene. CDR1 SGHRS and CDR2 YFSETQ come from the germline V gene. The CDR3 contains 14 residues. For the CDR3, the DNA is TGCGCCAGCAGCCAGGGACTAGCGGGGGGCGAGCAGTACTTC. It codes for CASSQGLAGGEQYF.

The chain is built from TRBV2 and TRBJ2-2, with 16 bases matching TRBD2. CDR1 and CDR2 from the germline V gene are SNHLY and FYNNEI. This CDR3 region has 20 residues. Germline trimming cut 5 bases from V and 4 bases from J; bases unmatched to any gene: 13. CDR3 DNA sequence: TGTGCCAGCAGTCTCCAAGGGGGACTAGCGGGGGGGCGCGGCACCGGGGAGCTGTTTTTT. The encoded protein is CASSLQGGLAGGRGTGELFF.

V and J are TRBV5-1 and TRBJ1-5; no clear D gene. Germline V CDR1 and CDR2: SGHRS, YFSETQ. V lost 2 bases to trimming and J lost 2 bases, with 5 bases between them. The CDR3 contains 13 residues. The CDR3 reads CASSFEGNQPQHF. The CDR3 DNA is TGCGCCAGCAGCTTCGAGGGCAATCAGCCCCAGCATTTT. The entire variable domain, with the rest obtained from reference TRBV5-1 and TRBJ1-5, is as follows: KAGVTQTPRYLIKTRGQQVTLSCSPISGHRSVSWYQQTPGQGLQFLFEYFSETQRNKGNFPGRFSGRQFSNSRSEMNVSTLELGDSALYLCASSFEGNQPQHFGDGTRLSIL.

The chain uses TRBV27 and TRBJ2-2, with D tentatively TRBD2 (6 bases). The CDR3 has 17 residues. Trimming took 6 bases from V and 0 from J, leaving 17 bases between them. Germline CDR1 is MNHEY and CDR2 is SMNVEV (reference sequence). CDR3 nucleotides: TGTGCCAGCAGCCCCCAGGGTGCGGGAACGAACACCGGGGAGCTGTTTTTT. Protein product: CASSPQGAGTNTGELFF.

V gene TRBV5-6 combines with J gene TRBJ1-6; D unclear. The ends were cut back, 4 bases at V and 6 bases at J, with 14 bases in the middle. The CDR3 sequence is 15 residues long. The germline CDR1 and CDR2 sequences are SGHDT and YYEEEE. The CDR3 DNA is TGTGCCAGCAGCCGTAGGGAGACGAGTAATTCACCCCTCCACTTT. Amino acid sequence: CASSRRETSNSPLHF. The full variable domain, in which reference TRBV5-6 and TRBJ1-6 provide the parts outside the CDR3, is DAGVTQSPTHLIKTRGQQVTLRCSPKSGHDTVSWYQQALGQGPQFIFQYYEEEERQRGNFPDRFSGHQFPNYSSELNVNALLLGDSALYLCASSRRETSNSPLHFGNGTRLTVT.

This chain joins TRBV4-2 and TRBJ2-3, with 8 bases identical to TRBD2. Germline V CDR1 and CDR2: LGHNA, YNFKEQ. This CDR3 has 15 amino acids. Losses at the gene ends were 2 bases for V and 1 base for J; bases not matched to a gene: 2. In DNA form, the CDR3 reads TGTGCCAGCAGCCAAATCGGGGGGGGCACAGATACGCAGTATTTT. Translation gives CASSQIGGGTDTQYF.

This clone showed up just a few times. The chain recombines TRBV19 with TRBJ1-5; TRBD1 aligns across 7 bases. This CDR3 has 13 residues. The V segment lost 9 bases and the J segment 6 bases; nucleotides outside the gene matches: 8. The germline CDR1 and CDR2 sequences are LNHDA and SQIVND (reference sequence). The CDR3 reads CASGDRDAQPQHF. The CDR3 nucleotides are TGTGCCAGCGGCGACAGGGACGCTCAGCCCCAGCATTTT. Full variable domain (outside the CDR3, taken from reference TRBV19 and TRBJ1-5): DGGITQSPKYLFRKEGQNVTLSCEQNLNHDAMYWYRQDPGQGLRLIYYSQIVNDFQKGDIAEGYSVSREKKESFPLTVTSAQKNPTAFYLCASGDRDAQPQHFGDGTRLSIL.

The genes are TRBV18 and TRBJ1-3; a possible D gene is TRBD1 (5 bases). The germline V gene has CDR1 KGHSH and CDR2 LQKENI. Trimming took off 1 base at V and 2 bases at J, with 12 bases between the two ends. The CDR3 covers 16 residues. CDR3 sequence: CASSPLRGSTGNTIYF. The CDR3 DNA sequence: TGTGCCAGCTCACCACTAAGGGGATCAACTGGAAACACCATATATTTT.

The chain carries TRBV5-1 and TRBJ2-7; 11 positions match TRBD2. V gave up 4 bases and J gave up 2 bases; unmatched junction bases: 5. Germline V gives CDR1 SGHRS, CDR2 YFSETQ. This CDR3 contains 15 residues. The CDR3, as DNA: TGCGCCAGCAGCCTAACTAGCGGGAGTACCTACGAGCAGTACTTC. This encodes CASSLTSGSTYEQYF.

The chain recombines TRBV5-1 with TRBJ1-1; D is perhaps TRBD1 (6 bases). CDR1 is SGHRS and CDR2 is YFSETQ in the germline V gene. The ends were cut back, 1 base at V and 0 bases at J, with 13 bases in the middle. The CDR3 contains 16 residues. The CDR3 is CASSLYGQMVNTEAFF. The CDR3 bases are TGCGCCAGCAGCTTGTATGGACAGATGGTGAACACTGAAGCTTTCTTT.

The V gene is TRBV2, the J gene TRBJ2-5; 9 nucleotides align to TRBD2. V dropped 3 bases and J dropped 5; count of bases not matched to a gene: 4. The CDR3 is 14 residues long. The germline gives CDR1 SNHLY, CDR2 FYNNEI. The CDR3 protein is CASSDLAGTETQYF. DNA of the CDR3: TGTGCCAGCAGTGACCTAGCGGGGACGGAGACCCAGTACTTC.

CDR3 DNA: TGTGCCACCAGCAGAGACACGGTGAGACTAGCGGGGGGGAATGAGCAGTTCTTC. Its protein is CATSRDTVRLAGGNEQFF. This chain uses TRBV15 with TRBJ2-1; 14 bases map to TRBD2. With 0 bases clipped from V and 7 bases from J, the junction kept 8 bases outside the gene matches. This CDR3 is built from 18 residues. CDR1 and CDR2 (germline): LNHNV, YYDKDF (reference sequence). Based on the CDR3 plus reference TRBV15 and TRBJ2-1, the full variable domain is DAMVIQNPRYQVTQFGKPVTLSCSQTLNHNVMYWYQQKSSQAPKLLFHYYDKDFNNEADTPDNFQSRRPNTSFCFLDIRSPGLGDTAMYLCATSRDTVRLAGGNEQFFGPGTRLTVL.

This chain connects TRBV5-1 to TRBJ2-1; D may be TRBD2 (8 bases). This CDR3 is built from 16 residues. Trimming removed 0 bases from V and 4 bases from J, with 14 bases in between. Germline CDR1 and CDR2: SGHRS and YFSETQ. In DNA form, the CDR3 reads TGCGCCAGCAGCTTGGCCGGGAGGGGGCGGTACAATGAGCAGTTCTTC. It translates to CASSLAGRGRYNEQFF.

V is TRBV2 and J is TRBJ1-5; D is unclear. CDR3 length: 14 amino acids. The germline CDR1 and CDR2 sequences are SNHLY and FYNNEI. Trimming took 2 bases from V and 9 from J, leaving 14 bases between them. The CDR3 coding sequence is TGTGCCAGCAGTGAACTTTACGGAGTTCGGCCCCAGCATTTT. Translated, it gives CASSELYGVRPQHF.

CDR3 in amino acids: CASSYAGPGGTQYF. In DNA, the CDR3 is TGTGCCAGCAGTTACGCCGGGCCGGGGGGGACGCAGTATTTT. J is TRBJ2-3 and V is TRBV6-2 or TRBV6-3; 8 bases fit TRBD2. J was trimmed by 9 bases and V by 2 bases; bases with no gene match: 7. Germline V gene sequence: CDR1 MNHEY, CDR2 SVGEGT. This CDR3 is built from 14 residues.

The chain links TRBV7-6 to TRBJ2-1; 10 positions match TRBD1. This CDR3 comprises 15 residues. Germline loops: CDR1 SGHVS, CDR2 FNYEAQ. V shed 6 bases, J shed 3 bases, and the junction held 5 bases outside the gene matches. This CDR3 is CASSPGTGDYNEQFF. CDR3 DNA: TGTGCCAGCAGTCCCGGGACAGGGGACTACAATGAGCAGTTCTTC.

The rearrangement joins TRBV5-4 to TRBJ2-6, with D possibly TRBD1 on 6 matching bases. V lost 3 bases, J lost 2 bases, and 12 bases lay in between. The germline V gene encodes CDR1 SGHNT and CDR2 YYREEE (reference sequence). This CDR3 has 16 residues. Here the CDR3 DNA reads TGTGCCAGCAGCTCTGGACAGACAACTGGGGCCAACGTCCTGACTTTC. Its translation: CASSSGQTTGANVLTF.

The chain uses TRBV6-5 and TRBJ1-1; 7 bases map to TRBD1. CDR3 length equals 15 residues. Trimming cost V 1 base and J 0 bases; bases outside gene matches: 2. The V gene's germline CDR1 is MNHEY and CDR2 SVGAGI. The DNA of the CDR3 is TGTGCCAGCAGTTACTTGGGACAGATGAACACTGAAGCTTTCTTT. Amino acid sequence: CASSYLGQMNTEAFF.

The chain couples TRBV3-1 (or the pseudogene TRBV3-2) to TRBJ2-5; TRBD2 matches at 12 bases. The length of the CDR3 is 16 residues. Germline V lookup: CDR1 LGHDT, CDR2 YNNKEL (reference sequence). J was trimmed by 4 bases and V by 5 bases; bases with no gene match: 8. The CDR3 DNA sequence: TGTGCCAGCAGCAGACGACTAGCGGGGGCGGGAGAGACCCAGTACTTC. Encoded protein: CASSRRLAGAGETQYF.

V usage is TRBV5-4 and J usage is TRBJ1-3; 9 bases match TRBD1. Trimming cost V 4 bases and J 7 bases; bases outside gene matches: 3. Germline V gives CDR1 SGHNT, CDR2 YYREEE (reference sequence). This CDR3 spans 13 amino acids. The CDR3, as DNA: TGTGCCAGCAGCGCCGACAGGGGGAACACCATATATTTT. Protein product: CASSADRGNTIYF.

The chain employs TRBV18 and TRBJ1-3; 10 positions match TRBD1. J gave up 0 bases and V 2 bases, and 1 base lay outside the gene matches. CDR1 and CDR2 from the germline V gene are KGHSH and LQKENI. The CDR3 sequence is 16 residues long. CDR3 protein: CASSPGQGGSGNTIYF. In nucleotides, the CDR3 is TGTGCCAGCTCACCAGGACAGGGGGGCTCTGGAAACACCATATATTTT.

In DNA form, the CDR3 reads TGCAGTGCTAGTAGGGGTAGGGACAACACAGATACGCAGTATTTT. Translated, it gives CSASRGRDNTDTQYF. The chain employs TRBV20-1 and TRBJ2-3, with D possibly TRBD1 on 6 matching bases. The CDR3 is 15 residues long. The germline V and J ends were trimmed by 3 bases and 2 bases, with 15 bases remaining between them. The V gene's germline CDR1 is DFQATT and CDR2 SNEGSKA (reference sequence).

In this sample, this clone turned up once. Here the CDR3 reads CASTLTGTDMNTEAFF. CDR3 coding DNA: TGTGCCAGCACCCTAACCGGGACAGATATGAACACTGAAGCTTTCTTT. The chain joins TRBV2 to TRBJ1-1, with 7 bases matching TRBD1. The CDR3 runs 16 residues. Germline CDR1 and CDR2: SNHLY and FYNNEI. Trimming cost V 7 bases and J 0 bases; bases outside gene matches: 11. Full variable domain (outside the CDR3, taken from reference TRBV2 and TRBJ1-1): EPEVTQTPSHQVTQMGQEVILRCVPISNHLYFYWYRQILGQKVEFLVSFYNNEISEKSEIFDDQFSVERPDGSNFTLKIRSTKLEDSAMYFCASTLTGTDMNTEAFFGQGTRLTVV.

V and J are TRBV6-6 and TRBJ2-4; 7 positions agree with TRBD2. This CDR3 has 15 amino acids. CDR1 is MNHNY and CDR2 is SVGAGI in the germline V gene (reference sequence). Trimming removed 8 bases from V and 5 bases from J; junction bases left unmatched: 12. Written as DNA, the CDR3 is TGTGCCAGCCGGCACCCGACTAGCTTCGAAAACATTCAGTACTTC. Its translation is CASRHPTSFENIQYF.